This TCR beta chain originates from a study of blood T cell repertoires in COVID-19 (dated by TCRdb to between 2020 and 2021). For the study in its entirety: Samples covering the acute and convalescent phases of COVID-19 were provided by collaborators in the United States, Italy and Spain. Samples were obtained from the ongoing ImmuneRACE study (first 160 participants) and from about 1,300 subjects provided by 6 global collaborators. The repertoires were made available in a free public database intended to serve as a resource for research on the immune response to SARS-CoV-2. The material from the prospective study consisted of cDNA or gDNA derived from T cells, B-cell-depleted T cells, or PBMCs. Subjects who had been exposed to COVID-19, were actively infected with it, or had recovered from it provided the deeply sampled blood TCRbeta repertoires that made up the dataset. The sample metadata nearly always contained a de-identified subject ID, COVID-19 status, age in years and sex. HLA class I and class II types, where available, came from metadata supplied by the sample provider rather than from assay-based typing.

Participants in the prospective study were aged about 18 to 90 years, lived in about two dozen United States geographic areas, and enrolled through a virtual design. Cohort assignment in the prospective study relied on participant-reported clinical history from a screening survey and a study questionnaire. Exposed participants had been in contact with someone with a PCR-confirmed or clinician-diagnosed COVID-19 case within 2 weeks of study entry. Each participant in the prospective study had whole blood, serum and a nasopharyngeal or oropharyngeal swab collected by mobile phlebotomists. Participants in the prospective study had the option to provide additional blood draws and questionnaires over a roughly two-month period. Before DNA extraction, blood samples from the prospective study were shipped at room temperature or frozen. A note on this clone: Its antigen target is currently unknown. Nothing much larger sits one base from this clone, and base qualities are not available.

Including the terminal cysteine and phenylalanine, the CDR3 comprises 13 residues. The read is trimmed to its CDR3 DNA, 39 bases read in frame from base 1. The germline V gene specifies LGHNA as CDR1 and YSLEER as CDR2. The junction shows trimming of 2 bases on V and 8 bases on J, plus 9 bases between the germline ends. General conclusions and limits of the study: The quantity of clinical and demographic metadata differed by source and by participant and was supplied without curation.

TCRbeta CDR3 regions were amplified from genomic DNA by means of the immunoSEQ Assay, a bias-controlled multiplex PCR. Turning to the authors' computational methods: Nucleated cell counts per sample were estimated from amplification of reference gene primers within the assay. To quantify the absolute abundance of each unique TCRbeta CDR3 rearrangement, sequence reads were collapsed and filtered. For each sample, productive Simpson clonality was calculated by taking the square root of Simpson's diversity index across productive rearrangements. Not all clones reach the TCRdb copy of this immuneACCESS table, which keeps in-frame sequences only. Checked studies attribute under half of the gap to unresolved V genes and leave the rest unexplained. Clone size and the V and J calls come from that table; the DNA yielded D and trimming. The sample records roughly 400,000 clones, 90% to 95% of which are singletons. Clones ranked in the top ten supply just over 0.85% of the sample.

Material for sequencing was PBMCs or T cells enriched from blood (not recorded which). The chain couples TRBV4-3 to TRBJ1-4; a confident D gene designation cannot be given. The source is a woman aged 35 to 49 who had been exposed to COVID-19. The DNA sequence is TGCGCCAGCAGCCAAAGGGCGGGGGAAAAACTGTTTTTT. Translated, this is CASSQRAGEKLFF.